These 18 T cell receptor beta chains share one sample of origin, sequenced in a study of blood T cell repertoires in COVID-19. Method: immunoSEQ multiplex PCR; TCRdb's copy keeps in-frame clones and lacks some. Of approximately 200,000 clones listed, less than 90% are singletons. Sequencing was done on a sample of peripheral blood. The receptors were gathered from an elderly woman with COVID-19, enrolled during active disease.

J is TRBJ2-5 and V is TRBV7-2; 8 bases agree with TRBD2. V dropped 5 bases and J dropped 4; count of bases not matched to a gene: 12. The CDR3 sequence is 16 residues long. The germline V gene has CDR1 SGHTA and CDR2 FQGNSA. CDR3 DNA: TGTGCCAGCAGCCCAAAGGGACTAGAACGTCCAGAGACCCAGTACTTC. Its translation: CASSPKGLERPETQYF. Variable domain in full (rest from reference TRBV7-2 and TRBJ2-5): GAGVSQSPSNKVTEKGKDVELRCDPISGHTALYWYRQSLGQGLEFLIYFQGNSAPDKSGLPSDRFSAERTGGSVSTLTIQRTQQEDSAVYLCASSPKGLERPETQYFGPGTRLLVL.

This clone was seen only once. The chain is built from TRBV27 and TRBJ2-1; 7 positions agree with TRBD1. The CDR3 is made up of 14 amino acids. In germline, CDR1 is MNHEY, CDR2 SMNVEV (reference sequence). V shed 3 bases, J shed 6 bases, and the junction held 5 bases outside the gene matches. The CDR3 DNA is TGTGCCAGCAGTTTCATGGCAGGGGGCAATGAGCAGTTCTTC. Protein product: CASSFMAGGNEQFF.

The rearrangement uses TRBV5-4 and TRBJ2-5, with 7 bases aligning to TRBD1. CDR1 and CDR2 from the germline V gene are SGHNT and YYREEE (reference sequence). The trim removed 4 bases at V and 0 bases at J, leaving 6 bases unmatched. The CDR3 contains 15 residues. The CDR3 DNA reads TGTGCCAGCAGCCCGGGACAGCAGTACCAAGAGACCCAGTACTTC. Translated: CASSPGQQYQETQYF.

V usage is TRBV5-1 and J usage is TRBJ1-6; D is undetermined. Deletions cut 0 bases from V and 9 bases from J, with 16 bases between. Germline loops: CDR1 SGHRS, CDR2 YFSETQ. The CDR3 is 16 residues long. The CDR3 sequence is CASSLASDLGSSPLHF. The CDR3 nucleotides read TGCGCCAGCAGCTTGGCAAGCGACTTGGGGAGTTCACCCCTCCACTTT.

The V and J genes are TRBV6-6 and TRBJ1-3; a weak D match, TRBD1 (5 bases). V was cut by 6 bases and J by 2 bases, with 11 bases left in between. CDR1 is MNHNY and CDR2 is SVGAGI in the germline V gene (reference sequence). The CDR3 runs to 14 residues. Here the CDR3 reads CASSPTVAGNTIYF. The DNA of the CDR3 is TGTGCCAGCAGCCCGACAGTGGCTGGAAACACCATATATTTT.

This chain connects TRBV7-3 to TRBJ2-5, with TRBD1 as a possible D gene (6 bases). V was clipped by 5 bases and J by 4 bases, with 14 bases between them. The CDR3 has 14 residues. Per the germline V gene, CDR1 is SGHTA and CDR2 is FQGTGA. This CDR3 reads CASSATGFGETQYF. The CDR3 DNA reads as TGTGCCAGCAGCGCAACAGGGTTTGGAGAGACCCAGTACTTC.

The chain combines TRBV28 with TRBJ1-5, with TRBD1 as a possible D gene (5 bases). V was cut by 3 bases and J by 3 bases, with 12 bases left in between. There are 15 residues in the CDR3. The germline V gene has CDR1 MDHEN and CDR2 SYDVKM. CDR3 in amino acids: CASSFGAGINQPQHF. Written as DNA, the CDR3 is TGTGCCAGCAGTTTTGGGGCAGGGATCAATCAGCCCCAGCATTTT.

The chain employs TRBV19 and TRBJ1-2, with 10 nucleotides matching TRBD1. The CDR3 contains 14 residues. V gave up 2 bases and J gave up 7 bases; unmatched junction bases: 4. Germline-derived CDR1 and CDR2 are LNHDA and SQIVND (reference sequence). Written as DNA, the CDR3 is TGTGCCAGTAGTATATTGACAGGGGGCGTTGGCTACACCTTC. Residues: CASSILTGGVGYTF.

The chain couples TRBV24-1 to TRBJ1-1, with TRBD1 matching over 9 bases. The junction had 4 bases not matched to a gene; V was cut back by 8 bases and J by 1 base. CDR3 length: 14 amino acids. CDR1 KGHDR and CDR2 SFDVKD come from the germline V gene. Here the CDR3 reads CATTGQGTNTEAFF. The DNA of the CDR3 is TGTGCCACCACCGGACAGGGGACGAACACTGAAGCTTTCTTT.

The chain recombines TRBV19 with TRBJ1-2; 8 bases fit TRBD1. This CDR3 has 15 amino acids. Per germline, CDR1 LNHDA and CDR2 SQIVND (reference sequence). The V and J ends lost 5 bases and 6 bases, in that order; junction bases with no gene match: 11. CDR3 DNA: TGTGCCAGTAGTCGACGGGACAGGAGGAAAGATGGCTACACCTTC. This translates into CASSRRDRRKDGYTF.

This clone was observed a few times. V is TRBV3-1 (or the pseudogene TRBV3-2) and J is TRBJ1-1, with D perhaps TRBD1 (6 bases). The germline V gene encodes CDR1 LGHDT and CDR2 YNNKEL (reference sequence). CDR3 length equals 15 residues. V lost 4 bases and J 1 base, leaving 13 bases between the germline ends. The chain's CDR3 is CASSRKPQGNTEAFF. CDR3 coding DNA: TGTGCCAGCAGCCGAAAACCACAGGGGAACACTGAAGCTTTCTTT.

The chain recombines TRBV7-2 with TRBJ2-2, with D perhaps matching TRBD1 (5 bases). V was cut by 3 bases and J by 5 bases, with 7 bases left in between. The CDR3 runs 13 residues. Germline V gene sequence: CDR1 SGHTA, CDR2 FQGNSA. This CDR3 reads CASSFGATGELFF. The CDR3 DNA reads TGTGCCAGCAGCTTTGGGGCGACCGGGGAGCTGTTTTTT.

The DNA of the CDR3 is TGTGCCATCAGTGGCGGGGAGACCCAGTACTTC. Its protein product is CAISGGETQYF. This sequence joins TRBV10-3 and TRBJ2-5; TRBD2 is a possible D gene (5 bases). The CDR3 consists of 11 residues. Trimming pared 4 bases from V and 5 bases from J, leaving 5 bases between. CDR1 is ENHRY, CDR2 SYGVKD, per germline.

This rearrangement joins TRBV2 to TRBJ1-1; TRBD1 aligns across 9 bases. V shed 6 bases, J shed 13 bases, and the junction held 9 bases outside the gene matches. Per germline, CDR1 SNHLY and CDR2 FYNNEI. The CDR3 loop spans 12 amino acids. The CDR3 is CASRGTGRLGFF. CDR3 DNA sequence: TGTGCCAGCAGGGGGACAGGGCGATTGGGTTTCTTT.

The chain carries TRBV9 and TRBJ2-3; 7 bases line up with TRBD2. Germline assignment: CDR1 SGDLS and CDR2 YYNGEE. The CDR3 length is 13 residues. V dropped 1 base and J dropped 6; count of bases not matched to a gene: 2. CDR3 loop: CASSVLGGDTQYF. CDR3 bases: TGTGCCAGCAGCGTATTGGGAGGGGATACGCAGTATTTT.

The chain combines TRBV18 with TRBJ2-2; no clear D. The CDR3 has 16 residues. V lost 3 bases and J 2 bases, leaving 13 bases between the germline ends. Looked up from germline, CDR1 is KGHSH and CDR2 is LQKENI. The chain's CDR3 is CASSPDGRLNTGELFF. CDR3 in DNA: TGTGCCAGCTCACCTGACGGCAGGCTAAACACCGGGGAGCTGTTTTTT.

The CDR3 is CASSTPNGNYGYTF. The DNA for the CDR3 is TGTGCCAGCAGCACCCCAAACGGTAACTATGGCTACACCTTC. The V gene is TRBV9, the J gene TRBJ1-2; D gene ambiguous. The CDR3 is 14 residues long. The germline V gene encodes CDR1 SGDLS and CDR2 YYNGEE. Trimming left V 4 bases short and J 1 base short, with 11 bases between.

J is TRBJ1-1 and V is TRBV6-5, with TRBD1 matching 7 bases. CDR3 length: 13 amino acids. Germline V CDR1 and CDR2: MNHEY, SVGAGI. Trimming cost V 6 bases and J 4 bases; bases outside gene matches: 5. The CDR3 region has the DNA TGTGCCAGCAGCACAGGGGTTGGCACTGAAGCTTTCTTT. Translation: CASSTGVGTEAFF.